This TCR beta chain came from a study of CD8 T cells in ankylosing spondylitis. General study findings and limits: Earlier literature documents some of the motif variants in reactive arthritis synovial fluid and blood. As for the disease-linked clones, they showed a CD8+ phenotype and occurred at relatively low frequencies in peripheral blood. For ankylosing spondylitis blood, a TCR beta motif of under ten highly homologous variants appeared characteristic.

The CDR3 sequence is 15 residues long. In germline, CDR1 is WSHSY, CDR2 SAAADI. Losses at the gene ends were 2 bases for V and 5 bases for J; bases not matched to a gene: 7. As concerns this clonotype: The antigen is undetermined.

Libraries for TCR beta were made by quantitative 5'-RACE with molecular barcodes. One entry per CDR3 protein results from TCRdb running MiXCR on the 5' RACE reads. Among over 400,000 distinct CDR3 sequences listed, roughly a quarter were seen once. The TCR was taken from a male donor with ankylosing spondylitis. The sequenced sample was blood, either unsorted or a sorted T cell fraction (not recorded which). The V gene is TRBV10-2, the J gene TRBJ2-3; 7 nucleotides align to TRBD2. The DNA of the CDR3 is TGCGCCAGCAGTGAGAGTGGACTAGGAGTAGATACGCAGTATTTT. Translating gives CASSESGLGVDTQYF.